This T cell receptor beta chain comes out of a study of T cell responses to AZD1222 COVID-19 vaccine. Germline values: CDR1 SNHLY, CDR2 FYNNEI. The CDR3 loop spans 15 amino acids. V dropped 9 bases and J dropped 0 bases, with 14 bases sitting between them. Measured with immunoSEQ multiplex PCR; TCRdb has only the in-frame clones, and not every one. The repertoire holds 99,000 or so clones, with 88% as singletons. This rearrangement joins TRBV2 to TRBJ2-2; unclear D gene. The source of this sequence is an adult in good health. The source was peripheral blood, collected on day 0 of AZD1222 vaccination. The CDR3 nucleotides are TGTGCCAGGACTGGCGGACCCGCGAACACCGGGGAGCTGTTTTTT. Translated, it gives CARTGGPANTGELFF.